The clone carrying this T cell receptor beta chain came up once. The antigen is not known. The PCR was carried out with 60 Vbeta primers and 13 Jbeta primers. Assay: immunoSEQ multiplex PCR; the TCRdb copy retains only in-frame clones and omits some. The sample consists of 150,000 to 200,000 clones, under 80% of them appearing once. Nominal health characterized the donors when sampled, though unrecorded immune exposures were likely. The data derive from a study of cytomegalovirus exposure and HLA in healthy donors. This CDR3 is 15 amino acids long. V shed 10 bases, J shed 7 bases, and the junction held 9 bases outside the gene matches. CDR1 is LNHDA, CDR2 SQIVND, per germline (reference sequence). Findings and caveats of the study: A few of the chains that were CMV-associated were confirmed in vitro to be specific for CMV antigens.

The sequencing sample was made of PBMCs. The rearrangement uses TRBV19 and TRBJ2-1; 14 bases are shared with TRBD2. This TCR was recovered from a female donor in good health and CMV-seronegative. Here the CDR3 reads CATGLAGGFGNEQFF. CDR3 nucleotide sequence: TGTGCCACCGGACTAGCGGGGGGATTTGGGAATGAGCAGTTCTTC.